The rows below give T cell receptor beta chains drawn from one sample of a study of CDR3 diversity in severe acne. From the PCR reads, TCRdb called clonotypes with MiXCR, one entry per CDR3 protein. Of under 95,000 distinct CDR3 sequences listed, about 48% were seen once; the top ten hold over 9%. What was sequenced was blood. All receptors come from a male donor in good health, serving as a control. Each CDR3 is given with its conserved first and last residue. The order of the fields is J gene, V gene, clone size, D gene, CDR3 protein. The D gene is left open where the match is weak. Only some rows state a clone size, as once, few, many or a class for expanded clones.

J gene: TRBJ1-5
V gene: TRBV6-1
clone size: .
D gene: TRBD1
CDR3 protein: CASSDWTGEYQPQHF

J gene: TRBJ1-5
V gene: TRBV2
clone size: .
D gene: .
CDR3 protein: CASSESGFDQPQHF

J gene: TRBJ1-3
V gene: TRBV5-4
clone size: .
D gene: TRBD1
CDR3 protein: CASSSGTGGDTIYF

J gene: TRBJ1-4
V gene: TRBV25-1
clone size: .
D gene: TRBD1
CDR3 protein: CASRRQGGEKLFF

J gene: TRBJ2-7
V gene: TRBV5-1
clone size: .
D gene: TRBD1
CDR3 protein: CASSRNRGLDEQYF

J gene: TRBJ2-5
V gene: TRBV7-2
clone size: once
D gene: .
CDR3 protein: CASSLFGPLETQYF

J gene: TRBJ1-2
V gene: TRBV28
clone size: .
D gene: .
CDR3 protein: CASSLRRGESYGYTF

J gene: TRBJ1-2
V gene: TRBV7-9
clone size: many
D gene: .
CDR3 protein: CASSLVQESYGYTF

J gene: TRBJ1-2
V gene: TRBV7-2
clone size: .
D gene: .
CDR3 protein: CASTQSHRVDGYTF

J gene: TRBJ1-6
V gene: TRBV3-1
clone size: many
D gene: TRBD1
CDR3 protein: CASSQAGTGDNNSPLHF

J gene: TRBJ2-5
V gene: TRBV29-1
clone size: few
D gene: TRBD1
CDR3 protein: CSVAGQEVQETQYF

J gene: TRBJ1-1
V gene: TRBV25-1
clone size: .
D gene: .
CDR3 protein: CASRDLGAEAFF

J gene: TRBJ1-5
V gene: TRBV24-1
clone size: .
D gene: .
CDR3 protein: CATSGGMPQHF

J gene: TRBJ2-6
V gene: TRBV19
clone size: .
D gene: .
CDR3 protein: CASSIDLGSGANVLTF

J gene: TRBJ2-7
V gene: TRBV7-9
clone size: once
D gene: TRBD2
CDR3 protein: CASSRGGAAGEQYF

J gene: TRBJ1-1
V gene: TRBV5-1
clone size: many
D gene: .
CDR3 protein: CASSVGQDTEAFF

J gene: TRBJ1-5
V gene: TRBV20-1
clone size: .
D gene: .
CDR3 protein: CSARAGGRNQPQHF

J gene: TRBJ2-7
V gene: TRBV19
clone size: .
D gene: TRBD2
CDR3 protein: CASSGRDEQYF

J gene: TRBJ2-2
V gene: TRBV12-3/TRBV12-4
clone size: .
D gene: TRBD2
CDR3 protein: CASSREGGANTGELFF

J gene: TRBJ1-1
V gene: TRBV19
clone size: .
D gene: TRBD1
CDR3 protein: CASSRGTGNTEAFF

J gene: TRBJ2-7
V gene: TRBV7-3
clone size: .
D gene: .
CDR3 protein: CASSSTAGYEQYF

J gene: TRBJ1-1
V gene: TRBV20-1
clone size: .
D gene: .
CDR3 protein: CSARVGNSEAFF

J gene: TRBJ1-3
V gene: TRBV12-3/TRBV12-4
clone size: many
D gene: .
CDR3 protein: CASSLSGGAGNTIYF

J gene: TRBJ2-7
V gene: TRBV4-2
clone size: many
D gene: .
CDR3 protein: CASSQDGAGTYEQYF

J gene: TRBJ2-1
V gene: TRBV10-3
clone size: .
D gene: TRBD2
CDR3 protein: CAISGASGKDEQFF

J gene: TRBJ2-2
V gene: TRBV29-1
clone size: .
D gene: .
CDR3 protein: CSARVNTGELFF

J gene: TRBJ2-5
V gene: TRBV7-9
clone size: few
D gene: .
CDR3 protein: CASSSTFLETQYF

J gene: TRBJ2-7
V gene: TRBV5-1
clone size: many
D gene: TRBD2
CDR3 protein: CASSWGGISYEQYF

J gene: TRBJ2-1
V gene: TRBV6-4
clone size: .
D gene: TRBD2
CDR3 protein: CASSDSTSGTYNEQFF

J gene: TRBJ2-5
V gene: TRBV9
clone size: many
D gene: TRBD1
CDR3 protein: CASSVSQGTGGAETQYF

J gene: TRBJ2-7
V gene: TRBV7-3
clone size: few
D gene: .
CDR3 protein: CASSPRTGFREQYF

J gene: TRBJ2-3
V gene: TRBV2
clone size: medium-sized
D gene: .
CDR3 protein: CASSESGSGPTDTQYF

J gene: TRBJ1-2
V gene: TRBV9
clone size: many
D gene: .
CDR3 protein: CASSAGGGTSYTF

J gene: TRBJ2-2
V gene: TRBV5-5
clone size: .
D gene: .
CDR3 protein: CASSLAEIASGELFF

J gene: TRBJ1-2
V gene: TRBV7-8
clone size: many
D gene: TRBD1
CDR3 protein: CASSSSLTGGAKGYTF

J gene: TRBJ1-6
V gene: TRBV9
clone size: medium-sized
D gene: .
CDR3 protein: CASSVGTAPNSPLHF

J gene: TRBJ1-1
V gene: TRBV7-3
clone size: .
D gene: .
CDR3 protein: CASSLNGAAEAFF

J gene: TRBJ2-7
V gene: TRBV5-4
clone size: .
D gene: TRBD1
CDR3 protein: CASSTAGTEAYEQYF

J gene: TRBJ2-3
V gene: TRBV7-2
clone size: many
D gene: .
CDR3 protein: CASSLWVSTSTDTQYF

J gene: TRBJ2-2
V gene: TRBV7-9
clone size: .
D gene: TRBD2
CDR3 protein: CASSPPGLGTGELFF